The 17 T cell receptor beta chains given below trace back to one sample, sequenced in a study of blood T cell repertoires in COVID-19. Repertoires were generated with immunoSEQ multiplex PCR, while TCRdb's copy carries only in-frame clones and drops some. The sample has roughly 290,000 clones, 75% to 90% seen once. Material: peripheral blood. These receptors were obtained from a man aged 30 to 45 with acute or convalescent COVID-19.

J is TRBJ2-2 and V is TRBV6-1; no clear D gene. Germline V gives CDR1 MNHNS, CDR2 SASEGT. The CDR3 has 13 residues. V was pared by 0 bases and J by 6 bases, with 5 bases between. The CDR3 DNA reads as TGTGCCAGCAGTGAAGCGCGCGCCGGGGAGCTGTTTTTT. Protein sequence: CASSEARAGELFF.

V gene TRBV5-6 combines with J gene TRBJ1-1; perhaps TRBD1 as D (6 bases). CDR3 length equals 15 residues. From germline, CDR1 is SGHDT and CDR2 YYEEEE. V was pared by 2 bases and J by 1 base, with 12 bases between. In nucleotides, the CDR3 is TGTGCCAGCAGCTTCCCGAGGACAGCGAACACTGAAGCTTTCTTT. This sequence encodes CASSFPRTANTEAFF.

This CDR3 reads CASSFGRGVAGQYF. The CDR3 nucleotides are TGTGCCAGCAGCTTTGGTAGAGGAGTTGCGGGGCAGTACTTC. The chain uses TRBV7-9 and TRBJ2-7; TRBD2 is a possible D gene (5 bases). Germline V lookup: CDR1 SEHNR, CDR2 FQNEAQ (reference sequence). This CDR3 is built from 14 residues. V was trimmed by 3 bases and J by 9 bases, leaving 18 bases between them.

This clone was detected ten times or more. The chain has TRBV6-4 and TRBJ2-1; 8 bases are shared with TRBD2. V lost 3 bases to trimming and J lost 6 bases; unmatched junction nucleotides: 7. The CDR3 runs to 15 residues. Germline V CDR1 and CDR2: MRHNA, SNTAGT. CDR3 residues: CASSEGAGEGNEQFF. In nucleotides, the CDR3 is TGTGCCAGCAGTGAAGGAGCGGGAGAGGGCAATGAGCAGTTCTTC.

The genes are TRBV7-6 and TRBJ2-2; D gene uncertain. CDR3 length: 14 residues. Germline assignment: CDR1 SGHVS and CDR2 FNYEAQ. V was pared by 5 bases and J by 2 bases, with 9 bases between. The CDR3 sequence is CASSREPNTGELFF. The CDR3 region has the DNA TGTGCCAGCAGCCGCGAACCAAACACCGGGGAGCTGTTTTTT.

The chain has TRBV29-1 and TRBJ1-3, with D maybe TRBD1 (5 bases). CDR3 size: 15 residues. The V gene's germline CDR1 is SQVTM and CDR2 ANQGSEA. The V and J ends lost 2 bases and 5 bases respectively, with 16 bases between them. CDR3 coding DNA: TGCAGCGTTGAAACAGGTGAAGAAATAAGAAACACCATATATTTT. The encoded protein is CSVETGEEIRNTIYF. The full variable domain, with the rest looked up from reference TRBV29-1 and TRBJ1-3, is SAVISQKPSRDICQRGTSLTIQCQVDSQVTMMFWYRQQPGQSLTLIATANQGSEATYESGFVIDKFPISRPNLTFSTLTVSNMSPEDSSIYLCSVETGEEIRNTIYFGEGSWLTVV.

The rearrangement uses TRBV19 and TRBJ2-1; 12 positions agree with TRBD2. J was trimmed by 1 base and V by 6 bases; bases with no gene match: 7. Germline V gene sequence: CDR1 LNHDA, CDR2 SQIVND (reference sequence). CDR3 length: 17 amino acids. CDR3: CASRLAGGPGSYNEQFF. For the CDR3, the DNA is TGTGCCAGTAGGCTAGCGGGAGGGCCCGGGTCCTACAATGAGCAGTTCTTC.

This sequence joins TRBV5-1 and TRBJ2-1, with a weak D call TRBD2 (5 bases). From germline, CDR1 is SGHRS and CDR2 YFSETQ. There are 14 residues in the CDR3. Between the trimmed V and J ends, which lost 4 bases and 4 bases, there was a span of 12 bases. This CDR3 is CASSPLGVYNEQFF. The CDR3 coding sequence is TGCGCCAGCAGCCCCCTGGGAGTATACAATGAGCAGTTCTTC.

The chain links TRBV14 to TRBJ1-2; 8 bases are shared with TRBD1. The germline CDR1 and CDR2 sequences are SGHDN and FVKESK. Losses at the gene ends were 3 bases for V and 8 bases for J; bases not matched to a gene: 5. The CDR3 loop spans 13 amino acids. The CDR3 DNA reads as TGTGCCAGCAGCCACCCGGACAGGGTCGGCTACACCTTC. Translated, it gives CASSHPDRVGYTF.

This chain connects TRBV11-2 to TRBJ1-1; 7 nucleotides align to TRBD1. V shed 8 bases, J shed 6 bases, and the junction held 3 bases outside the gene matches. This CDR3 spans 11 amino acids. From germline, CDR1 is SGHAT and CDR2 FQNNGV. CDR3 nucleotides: TGTGCCAGCGGACAGGTCTCTGAAGCTTTCTTT. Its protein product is CASGQVSEAFF.

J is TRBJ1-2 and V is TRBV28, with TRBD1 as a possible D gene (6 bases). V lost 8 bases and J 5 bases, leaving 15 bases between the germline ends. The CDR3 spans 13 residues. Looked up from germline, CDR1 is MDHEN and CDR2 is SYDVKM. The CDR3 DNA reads TGTGCCAGCGGGTGGGACAAACGTTATGGCTACACCTTC. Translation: CASGWDKRYGYTF.

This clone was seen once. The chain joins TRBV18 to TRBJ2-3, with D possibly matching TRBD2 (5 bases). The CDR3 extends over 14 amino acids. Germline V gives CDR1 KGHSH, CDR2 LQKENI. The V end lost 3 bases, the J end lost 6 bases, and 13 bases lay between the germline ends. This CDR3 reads CASSPPAGDDTQYF. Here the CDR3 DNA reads TGTGCCAGCTCACCGCCAGCCGGGGATGATACGCAGTATTTT.

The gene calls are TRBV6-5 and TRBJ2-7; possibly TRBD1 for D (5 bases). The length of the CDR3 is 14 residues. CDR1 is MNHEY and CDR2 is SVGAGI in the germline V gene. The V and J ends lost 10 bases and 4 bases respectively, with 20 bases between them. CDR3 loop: CAIQLQGSVYEQYF. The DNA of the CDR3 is TGTGCCATACAACTTCAGGGTTCTGTTTACGAGCAGTACTTC.

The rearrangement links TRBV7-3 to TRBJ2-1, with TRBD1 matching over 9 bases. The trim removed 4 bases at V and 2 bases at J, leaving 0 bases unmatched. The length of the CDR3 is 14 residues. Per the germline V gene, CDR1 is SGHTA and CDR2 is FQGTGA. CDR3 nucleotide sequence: TGTGCCAGCAGCTGGACAGGGGCCTACAATGAGCAGTTCTTC. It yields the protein CASSWTGAYNEQFF.

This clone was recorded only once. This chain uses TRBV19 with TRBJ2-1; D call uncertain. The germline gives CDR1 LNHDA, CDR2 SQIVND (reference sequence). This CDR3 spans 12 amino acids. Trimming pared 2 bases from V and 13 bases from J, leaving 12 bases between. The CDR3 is CASSIFGRGQFF. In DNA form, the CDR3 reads TGTGCCAGTAGTATATTCGGTCGTGGTCAGTTCTTC.

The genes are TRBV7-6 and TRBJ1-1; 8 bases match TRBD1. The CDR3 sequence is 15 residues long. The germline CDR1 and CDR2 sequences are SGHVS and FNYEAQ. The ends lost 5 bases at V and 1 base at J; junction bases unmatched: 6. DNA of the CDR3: TGTGCCAGCAGCCCATGGACAGGGACGAACACTGAAGCTTTCTTT. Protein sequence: CASSPWTGTNTEAFF.

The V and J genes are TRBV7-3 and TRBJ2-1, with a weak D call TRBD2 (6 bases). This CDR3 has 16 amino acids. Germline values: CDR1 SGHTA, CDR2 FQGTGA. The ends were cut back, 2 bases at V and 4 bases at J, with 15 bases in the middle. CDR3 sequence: CASSLDPLAVYNEQFF. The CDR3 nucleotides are TGTGCCAGCAGCTTAGATCCGTTAGCGGTATACAATGAGCAGTTCTTC.